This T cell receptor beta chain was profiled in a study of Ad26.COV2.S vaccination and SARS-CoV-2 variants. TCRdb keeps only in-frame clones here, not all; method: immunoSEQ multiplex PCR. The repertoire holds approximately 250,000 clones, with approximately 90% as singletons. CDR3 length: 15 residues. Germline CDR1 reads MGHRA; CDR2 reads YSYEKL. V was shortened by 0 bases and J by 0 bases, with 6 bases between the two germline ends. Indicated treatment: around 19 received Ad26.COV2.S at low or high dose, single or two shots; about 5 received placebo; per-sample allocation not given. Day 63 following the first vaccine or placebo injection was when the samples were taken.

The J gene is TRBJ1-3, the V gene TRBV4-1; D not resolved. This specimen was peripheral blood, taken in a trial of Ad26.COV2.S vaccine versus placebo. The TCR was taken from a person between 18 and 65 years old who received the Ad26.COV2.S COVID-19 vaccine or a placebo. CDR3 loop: CASSQDPFSGNTIYF. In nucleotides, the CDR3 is TGCGCCAGCAGCCAAGATCCTTTCTCTGGAAACACCATATATTTT.